This T cell receptor beta chain stems from a study of CD8 T cells in Susac syndrome. The germline gives CDR1 SEHNR, CDR2 FQNEAQ (reference sequence). The CDR3 sequence is 18 residues long. Trimming cost V 5 bases and J 0 bases, with 22 bases left between them. cDNA came from roughly 0.53 to 1 ug RNA primed by random hexamers. TCRdb called the immunoSEQ multiplex PCR reads again in MiXCR, with one record for every CDR3 protein. The table records about 300,000 distinct CDR3 sequences, 65% to 90% of them present only once. The chain employs TRBV7-9 and TRBJ1-2; weak D call: TRBD1 (6 bases). Sample: CD8+ T cells from PBMCs. The source is a human donor with multiple sclerosis. Here the CDR3 DNA reads TGTGCCAGCAGCGCCCCGAGAACATACAGGGAAGCTAACTATGGCTACACCTTC. The encoded protein is CASSAPRTYREANYGYTF.